The 8 T cell receptor beta chains listed next were all sequenced from one sample in a study of OX40 agonist ivuxolimab in advanced cancers. Measured with immunoSEQ multiplex PCR; TCRdb has only the in-frame clones, and not every one. The table shows around 47,000 clones, with approximately 88% occurring only once. Material: CD4+ or CD8+ T cells sorted from blood, obtained in a trial of the OX40 agonist ivuxolimab. The source is an adult with an advanced solid tumor such as melanoma, head and neck, liver or kidney cancer.

Of note for this clone: One end of the junction fails to match germline, which may point to a read error. The chain uses TRBV9 and TRBJ2-7; D possibly matches TRBD1 or TRBD2 (5 bases each). The CDR3 runs to 15 residues. Per germline, CDR1 SGDLS and CDR2 YYNGEE. The CDR3 sequence is CASSDRDGVSFEQYF. DNA of the CDR3: TGTGCCAGCAGCGACCGGGACGGGGTCTCCTTCGAGCAGTACTTC. Full variable domain (outside the CDR3, taken from reference TRBV9 and TRBJ2-7): DSGVTQTPKHLITATGQRVTLRCSPRSGDLSVYWYQQSLDQGLQFLIQYYNGEERAKGNILERFSAQQFPDLHSELNLSSLELGDSALYFCASSDRDGVSFEQYFGPGTRLTVT.

This clone was counted a single time. V and J are TRBV7-3 and TRBJ2-5; 8 bases match TRBD2. Per germline, CDR1 SGHTA and CDR2 FQGTGA. CDR3 size: 16 residues. The ends lost 6 bases at V and 3 bases at J; junction bases unmatched: 12. The CDR3 sequence: CASSRPSSGGEETQYF. The CDR3 DNA sequence: TGTGCCAGCAGTAGGCCATCCAGCGGGGGTGAAGAGACCCAGTACTTC.

CDR3 in amino acids: CASSLGSGAGGYTF. The CDR3 DNA reads TGCGCCAGCAGCTTGGGATCCGGGGCGGGTGGCTACACCTTC. The chain has TRBV5-1 and TRBJ1-2; D perhaps matches TRBD1 (5 bases). The V gene's germline CDR1 is SGHRS and CDR2 YFSETQ. V lost 0 bases and J lost 7, with 13 bases in between. The CDR3 spans 14 residues.

The rearrangement joins TRBV7-2 to TRBJ2-3, with 11 positions matching TRBD2. V gave up 4 bases and J gave up 0 bases; unmatched junction bases: 3. CDR3 length: 16 residues. The germline CDR1 and CDR2 sequences are SGHTA and FQGNSA. The CDR3, as DNA: TGTGCCAGCAGCTCCTGGACTAGCGGGAGCACAGATACGCAGTATTTT. This codes for CASSSWTSGSTDTQYF. The variable domain in full, completed from reference TRBV7-2 and TRBJ2-3, reads GAGVSQSPSNKVTEKGKDVELRCDPISGHTALYWYRQSLGQGLEFLIYFQGNSAPDKSGLPSDRFSAERTGGSVSTLTIQRTQQEDSAVYLCASSSWTSGSTDTQYFGPGTRLTVL.

The chain uses TRBV5-6 and TRBJ1-4; possibly TRBD1 for D (5 bases). V was trimmed by 0 bases and J by 7 bases, leaving 13 bases between them. The CDR3 covers 15 residues. Germline V gives CDR1 SGHDT, CDR2 YYEEEE. The CDR3 sequence: CASSLVRGASEKLFF. In nucleotides, the CDR3 is TGTGCCAGCAGCTTGGTTAGGGGCGCGAGTGAAAAACTGTTTTTT.

The sample holds a few counts of this clone. V usage is TRBV27 and J usage is TRBJ2-7; 10 bases are shared with TRBD1. J was trimmed by 3 bases and V by 5 bases; bases with no gene match: 10. Per the germline V gene, CDR1 is MNHEY and CDR2 is SMNVEV (reference sequence). The CDR3 totals 16 residues. CDR3: CASSPGAGTGVYEQYF. The CDR3 bases are TGTGCCAGCAGTCCGGGGGCCGGGACAGGGGTCTACGAGCAGTACTTC.

CDR3 DNA sequence: TGTGCCAGCAGTCCCGACCCCGGGGAGCTGTTTTTT. Protein sequence: CASSPDPGELFF. This chain joins TRBV2 and TRBJ2-2; D remains unclear. CDR1 and CDR2 (germline): SNHLY, FYNNEI. V was pared by 5 bases and J by 6 bases, with 7 bases between. The CDR3 runs 12 residues. The whole variable domain, remainder taken from reference TRBV2 and TRBJ2-2, is EPEVTQTPSHQVTQMGQEVILRCVPISNHLYFYWYRQILGQKVEFLVSFYNNEISEKSEIFDDQFSVERPDGSNFTLKIRSTKLEDSAMYFCASSPDPGELFFGEGSRLTVL.

The genes are TRBV6-1 and TRBJ2-1; D is unclear. The CDR3 totals 11 residues. The germline CDR1 and CDR2 sequences are MNHNS and SASEGT. The V end lost 8 bases, the J end lost 3 bases, and 5 bases lay between the germline ends. Written as DNA, the CDR3 is TGTGCCAGCCGAGTCTACAATGAGCAGTTCTTC. Amino acids: CASRVYNEQFF.